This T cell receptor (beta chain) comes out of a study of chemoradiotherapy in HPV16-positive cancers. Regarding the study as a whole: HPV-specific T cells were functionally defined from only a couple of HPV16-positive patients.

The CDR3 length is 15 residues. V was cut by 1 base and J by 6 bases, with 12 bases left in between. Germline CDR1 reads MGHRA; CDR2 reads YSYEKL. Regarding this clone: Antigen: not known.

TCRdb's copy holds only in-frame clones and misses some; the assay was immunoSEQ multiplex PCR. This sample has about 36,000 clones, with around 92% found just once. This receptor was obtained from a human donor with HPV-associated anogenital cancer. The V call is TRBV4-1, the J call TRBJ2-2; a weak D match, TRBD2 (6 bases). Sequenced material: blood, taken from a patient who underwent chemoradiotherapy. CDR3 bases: TGCGCCAGCAGCCAAGCGGGACTTGGCTCCGGGGAGCTGTTTTTT. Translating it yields CASSQAGLGSGELFF.